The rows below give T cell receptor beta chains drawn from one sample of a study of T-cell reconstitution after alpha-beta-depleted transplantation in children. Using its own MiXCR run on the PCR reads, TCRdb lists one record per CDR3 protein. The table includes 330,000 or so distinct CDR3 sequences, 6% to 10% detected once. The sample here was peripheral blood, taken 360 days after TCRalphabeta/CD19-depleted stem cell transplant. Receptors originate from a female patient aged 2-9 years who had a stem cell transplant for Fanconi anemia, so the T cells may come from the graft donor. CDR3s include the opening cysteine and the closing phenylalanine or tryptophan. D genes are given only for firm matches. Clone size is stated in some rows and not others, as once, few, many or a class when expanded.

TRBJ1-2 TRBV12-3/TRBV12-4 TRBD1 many TGTGCCGGGCAGGGGGCCGGATATGGCTACACCTTC CAGQGAGYGYTF
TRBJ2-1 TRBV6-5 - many TGTGCCAGCAGTTACTCGGCCACCCCACGAGGCGATGAGCAGTTCTTC CASSYSATPRGDEQFF
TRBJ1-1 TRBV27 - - TGTGCCAGCAGTTTCGGGGGCCCAGGTGCTGAAGCTTTCTTT CASSFGGPGAEAFF
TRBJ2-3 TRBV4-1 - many TGCGCCAGCAGCCAAGAACCGAGAGATACGCAGTATTTT CASSQEPRDTQYF
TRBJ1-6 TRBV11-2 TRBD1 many TGTGCCAGCAGCCACGCTGGGACAGAATATTCACCCCTCCACTTT CASSHAGTEYSPLHF
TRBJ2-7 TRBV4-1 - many TGCGCCAGCAGCCAAGGACTTCCCTACGAGCAGTACTTC CASSQGLPYEQYF
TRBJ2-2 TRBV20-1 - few TGCAGTGCTAGAGCCAGGGGGGCCCCGAACACCGGGGAGCTGTTTTTT CSARARGAPNTGELFF
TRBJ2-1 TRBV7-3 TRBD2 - TGTGCCAGCAGCTTACAGTCCGGACTAGCGGGGAATGAGCAGTTCTTC CASSLQSGLAGNEQFF
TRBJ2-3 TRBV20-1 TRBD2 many TGCAGTGCTAGGCAGACTAGCAGGGTCACAGATACGCAGTATTTT CSARQTSRVTDTQYF
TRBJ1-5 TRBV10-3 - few TGTGCCCTACTACTTAATAGCAATCAGCCCCAGCATTTT CALLLNSNQPQHF
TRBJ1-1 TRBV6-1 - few TGTGCCAGCAGTGAACAAAGTCTTGGGGAAGCTTTCTTT CASSEQSLGEAFF
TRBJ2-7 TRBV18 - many TGTGCCAGCTCACCGGGGCCGGTTTGGCAGGCCAACGAGCAGTACTTC CASSPGPVWQANEQYF
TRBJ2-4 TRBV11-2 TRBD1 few TGTGCCAGCAGCCCAGGGGGCCTAGCCAAAAACATTCAGTACTTC CASSPGGLAKNIQYF
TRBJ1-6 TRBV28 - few TGTGCCAGCAGTCCCCTTAGTCGTAAGAGCTCCTATAATTCACCCCTCCACTTT CASSPLSRKSSYNSPLHF
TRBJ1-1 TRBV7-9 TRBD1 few TGTGCCAGCAGCCCGACAGGGCCGACTGAAGCTTTCTTT CASSPTGPTEAFF
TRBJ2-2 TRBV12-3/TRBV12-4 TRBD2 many TGTGCCAGCAGTTTAGTTATCGGGGGGACTCGAGGCACCGGGGAGCTGTTTTTT CASSLVIGGTRGTGELFF
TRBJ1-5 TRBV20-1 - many TGCAGTGCTGGGTGGACTGGCGGTGGCAATCAGCCCCAGCATTTT CSAGWTGGGNQPQHF
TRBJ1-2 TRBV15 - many TGTGCCACCAGCAGAGATCTGCGCTATGGCTACACCTTC CATSRDLRYGYTF
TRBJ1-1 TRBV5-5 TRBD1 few TGTGCCAGCAGCCGCCCGACAGGGGTCGTTGGTTTGACTGAAGCTTTCTTT CASSRPTGVVGLTEAFF
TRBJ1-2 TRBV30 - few TGTGCCTGGAGTCCCGGTGGTTATGGCTACACCTTC CAWSPGGYGYTF
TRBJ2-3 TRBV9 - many TGTGCCAGCAGCGTAGAGGGACTCACAGATACGCAGTATTTT CASSVEGLTDTQYF
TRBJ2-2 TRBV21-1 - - TGTGCCAGCAGCAAACCCAATTCAAGGCGGGGGCAGAACACCGGGGAGCTGTTTTTT CASSKPNSRRGQNTGELFF
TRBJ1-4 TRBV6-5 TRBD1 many TGTGCCAGCAGTTACTCTGGGACAGGGGAAGAAAAACTGTTTTTT CASSYSGTGEEKLFF
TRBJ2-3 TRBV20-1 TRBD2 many TGCAGTGCTAGTTATCCCGGGGGGGACACAGATACGCAGTATTTT CSASYPGGDTDTQYF
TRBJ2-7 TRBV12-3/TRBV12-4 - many TGTGCCAGCACCCAGTGGGAGGACGGAGTTAACGAGCAGTACTTC CASTQWEDGVNEQYF
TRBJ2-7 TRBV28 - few TGTGCCAGCAGCCTAGTCAGCGTGTACGAGCAGTACTTC CASSLVSVYEQYF
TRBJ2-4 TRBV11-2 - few TGTGCCAGCAGCCACCCTAACGTGGGCCTAGCCAAAAACATTCAGTACTTC CASSHPNVGLAKNIQYF
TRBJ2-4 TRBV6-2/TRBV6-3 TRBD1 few TGTGCCAGCAGTTACTCTTCTCGGGACAGGTGGTCCGCAGCGCAGTACTTC CASSYSSRDRWSAAQYF
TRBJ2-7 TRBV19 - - TGTGCCAGTAGTATAGACTCCTACGAGCAGTACTTC CASSIDSYEQYF
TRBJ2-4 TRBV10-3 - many TGTGCCATCGCGGTTTCAGCCAAAAACATTCAGTACTTC CAIAVSAKNIQYF
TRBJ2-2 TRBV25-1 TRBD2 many TGTGCCAGCAGTGAACTAGCGGCGGTCGGGGAGCTGTTTTTT CASSELAAVGELFF
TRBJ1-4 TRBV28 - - TGTGCCAGCAGTAGTGGGGCCGGGGGTTATAATGAAAAACTGTTTTTT CASSSGAGGYNEKLFF
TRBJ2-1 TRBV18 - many TGTGCCAGCTCACCACCGAGTCGCTGGAGTGAGCAGTTCTTC CASSPPSRWSEQFF
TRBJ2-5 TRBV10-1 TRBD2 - TGCGCCAGCAGTGGGACTAGCGGGAGACAAGAGACCCAGTACTTC CASSGTSGRQETQYF
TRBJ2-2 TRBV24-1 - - TGTGCCACCAGTCGAAAGGGTGGGACCGGGGAGCTGTTTTTT CATSRKGGTGELFF
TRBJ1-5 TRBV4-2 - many TGTGCCAGCAGCCAAGATGGAGGGGGAAATCAGCCCCAGCATTTT CASSQDGGGNQPQHF
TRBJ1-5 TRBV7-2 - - TGTGCCAGCAGCTTAGGTAGCAATCAGGCCCAGCATTTT CASSLGSNQAQHF
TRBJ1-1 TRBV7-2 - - TGTGCCAGCACACGGGGGGGTATGAGCACTGAAGCTTTCTTT CASTRGGMSTEAFF
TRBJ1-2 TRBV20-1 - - TGCAGTGCTAGAGCCCACCGAGGGAACTATGGCTACACCTTC CSARAHRGNYGYTF
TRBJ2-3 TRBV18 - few TGTGCCAGCTTGGGTCCGGGCCGTCTTCTTGCAGCAGATACGCAGTATTTT CASLGPGRLLAADTQYF
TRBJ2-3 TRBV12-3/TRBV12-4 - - TGTGCCAGCAGTTTAGCTGTTTGGGGAAGCTCAGATACGCAGTATTTT CASSLAVWGSSDTQYF
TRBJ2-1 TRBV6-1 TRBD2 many TGTGCCAGCAGGACTAGCGCGATCTACAATGAGCAGTTCTTC CASRTSAIYNEQFF
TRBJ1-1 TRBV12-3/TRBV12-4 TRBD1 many TGTGCCAGCAGTCCAGTCCCGGGACAGGGATCGAACACTGAAGCTTTCTTT CASSPVPGQGSNTEAFF
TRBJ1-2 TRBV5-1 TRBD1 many TGCGCCAGCAGCTTGGCCCTAGGGACAGAATTTTATGGCTACACCTTC CASSLALGTEFYGYTF
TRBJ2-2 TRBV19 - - TGTGCCACCCGAGGGGACACCGGGGAGCTGTTTTTT CATRGDTGELFF
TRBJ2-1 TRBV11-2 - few TGTGCCAGCAGCTTAATTAGATGGGGGGATGGGGGTGAGCAGTTCTTC CASSLIRWGDGGEQFF
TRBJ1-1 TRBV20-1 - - TGCAGTGCTAGGGCCCGGGAGAAAGGCACTGAAGCTTTCTTT CSARAREKGTEAFF
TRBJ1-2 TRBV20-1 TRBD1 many TGCAGTGCTAGATCTCGGACAGGGAACTATGGCTACACCTTC CSARSRTGNYGYTF